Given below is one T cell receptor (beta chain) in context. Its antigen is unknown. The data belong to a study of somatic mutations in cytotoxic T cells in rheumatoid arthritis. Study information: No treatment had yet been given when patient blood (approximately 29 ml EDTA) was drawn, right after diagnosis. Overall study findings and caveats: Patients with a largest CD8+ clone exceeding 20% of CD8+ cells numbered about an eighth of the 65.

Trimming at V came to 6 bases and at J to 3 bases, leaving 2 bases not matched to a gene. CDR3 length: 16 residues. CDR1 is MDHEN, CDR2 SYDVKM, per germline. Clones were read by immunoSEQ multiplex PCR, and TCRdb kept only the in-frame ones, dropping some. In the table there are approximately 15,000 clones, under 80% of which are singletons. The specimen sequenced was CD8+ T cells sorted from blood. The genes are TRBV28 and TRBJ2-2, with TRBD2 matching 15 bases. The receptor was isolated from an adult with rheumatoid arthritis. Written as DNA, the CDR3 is TGTGCCAGCAGAGGACTAGCGGGGGGGGACACCGGGGAGCTGTTTTTT. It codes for CASRGLAGGDTGELFF.